This T cell receptor (beta chain) appears in the sequencing data of a study of T cells in Graves' hyperthyroidism and ophthalmopathy. V was pared by 4 bases and J by 1 base, with 8 bases between. The germline gives CDR1 SQVTM, CDR2 ANQGSEA. This CDR3 has 13 residues. RNA transcripts served as the template for amplifying TCR beta CDR3 regions. The HTBI primer set served for first-round RT-PCR of the TCR CDR3. TCRdb redid the calling of the multiplex PCR reads with MiXCR, one entry per CDR3 protein. The sample yields over 250,000 distinct CDR3 sequences, roughly an eighth seen once. The chain recombines TRBV29-1 with TRBJ1-5; D is unresolved. What was sequenced was blood. This receptor was taken from a woman between 40 and 55 years old with Graves' ophthalmopathy. DNA for the CDR3: TGCAGCGTTGGAGGTAGGAGCAATCAGCCCCAGCATTTT. It encodes CSVGGRSNQPQHF.